The clone carrying this T cell receptor beta chain was recorded only once. These data are taken from a study of blood T cell repertoires in COVID-19. Profiled with immunoSEQ multiplex PCR; TCRdb holds only in-frame clones, not every one. The table has almost 250,000 clones, approximately 90% seen once; the top ten hold about 4%. Germline CDR1 reads SEHNR; CDR2 reads FQNEAQ (reference sequence). J lost 11 bases, V lost 5 bases, and 9 bases had no gene match. The CDR3 has 15 residues. The clonotype was recovered from a woman aged 30 to 39 who had recovered from COVID-19. The sequenced material came from PBMCs or T cells enriched from blood (not recorded which). The chain links TRBV7-9 to TRBJ1-6; TRBD1 matches at 10 bases. The CDR3, as DNA: TGTGCCAGCAGCCCAAAGGGACAGGGGCCGACACCCCTCCACTTT. Amino acid sequence: CASSPKGQGPTPLHF. The whole variable domain, remainder taken from reference TRBV7-9 and TRBJ1-6, is DTGVSQNPRHKITKRGQNVTFRCDPISEHNRLYWYRQTLGQGPEFLTYFQNEAQLEKSRLLSDRFSAERPKGSFSTLEIQRTEQGDSAMYLCASSPKGQGPTPLHFGNGTRLTVT.